This T cell receptor (beta chain) was sequenced during a study of CD8 T cells in Susac syndrome. This clonotype was seen only once. The germline gives CDR1 KGHDR, CDR2 SFDVKD. Trimming shortened V by 3 bases and J by 1 base, and 15 bases separated the two germline ends. The CDR3 totals 17 residues. An input of about 0.45 to 1 ug of RNA was subjected to reverse transcription using random hexamers. By means of immunoSEQ multiplex PCR, TCR beta CDR3 spanning 54 Vbeta and 13 Jbeta underwent amplification. In TCRdb, the immunoSEQ multiplex PCR reads were re-called with MiXCR into one record per CDR3 protein. The sample shows about 200,000 distinct CDR3 sequences, more than 90% of them seen only once.

Sequenced input: CD4+ T cells from PBMCs. The receptor comes from a human donor with multiple sclerosis. This chain uses TRBV24-1 with TRBJ2-1; D not certain. CDR3 residues: CATSDRLAPHSYNEQFF. CDR3 DNA sequence: TGTGCCACCAGTGATCGGCTCGCACCACATTCCTACAATGAGCAGTTCTTC.